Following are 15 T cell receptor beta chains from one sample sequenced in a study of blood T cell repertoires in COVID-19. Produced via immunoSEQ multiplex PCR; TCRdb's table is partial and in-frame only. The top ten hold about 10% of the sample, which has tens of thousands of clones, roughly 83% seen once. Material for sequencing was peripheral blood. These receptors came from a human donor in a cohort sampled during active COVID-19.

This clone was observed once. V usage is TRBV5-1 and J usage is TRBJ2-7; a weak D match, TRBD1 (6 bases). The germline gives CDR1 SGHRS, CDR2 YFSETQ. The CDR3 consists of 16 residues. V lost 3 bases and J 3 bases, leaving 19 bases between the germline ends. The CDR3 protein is CASSSQGKGLIYEQYF. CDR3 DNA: TGCGCCAGCAGCTCACAGGGAAAAGGGTTAATCTACGAGCAGTACTTC.

CDR3 bases: TGTGCCTGGAGCGTATCAGGGAATGAAAAACTGTTTTTT. This sequence encodes CAWSVSGNEKLFF. The V gene is TRBV30, the J gene TRBJ1-4, with D possibly matching TRBD1 (5 bases). The CDR3 has 13 residues. CDR1 GTSNPN and CDR2 SVGIG come from the germline V gene (reference sequence). Deletions cut 3 bases from V and 5 bases from J, with 10 bases between.

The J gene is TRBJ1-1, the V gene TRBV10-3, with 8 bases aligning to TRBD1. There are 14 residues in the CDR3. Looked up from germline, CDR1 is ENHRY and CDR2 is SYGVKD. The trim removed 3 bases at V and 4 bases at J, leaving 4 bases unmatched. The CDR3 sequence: CAISETGGGTEAFF. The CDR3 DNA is TGTGCCATCAGTGAAACAGGGGGTGGCACTGAAGCTTTCTTT.

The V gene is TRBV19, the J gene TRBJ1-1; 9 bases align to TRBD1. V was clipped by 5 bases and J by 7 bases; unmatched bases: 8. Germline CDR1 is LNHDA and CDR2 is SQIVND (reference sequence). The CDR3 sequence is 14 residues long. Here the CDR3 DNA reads TGTGCCAGTAGTGCGACAGGGGGGTTCGGTGAAGCTTTCTTT. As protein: CASSATGGFGEAFF. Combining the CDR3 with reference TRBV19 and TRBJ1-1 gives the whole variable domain DGGITQSPKYLFRKEGQNVTLSCEQNLNHDAMYWYRQDPGQGLRLIYYSQIVNDFQKGDIAEGYSVSREKKESFPLTVTSAQKNPTAFYLCASSATGGFGEAFFGQGTRLTVV.

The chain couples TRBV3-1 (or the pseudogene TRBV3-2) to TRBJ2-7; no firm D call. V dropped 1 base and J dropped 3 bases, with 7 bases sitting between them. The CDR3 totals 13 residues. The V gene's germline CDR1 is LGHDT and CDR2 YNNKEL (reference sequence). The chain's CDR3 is CASSQVNNYEQYF. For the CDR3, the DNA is TGTGCCAGCAGCCAAGTAAATAACTACGAGCAGTACTTC.

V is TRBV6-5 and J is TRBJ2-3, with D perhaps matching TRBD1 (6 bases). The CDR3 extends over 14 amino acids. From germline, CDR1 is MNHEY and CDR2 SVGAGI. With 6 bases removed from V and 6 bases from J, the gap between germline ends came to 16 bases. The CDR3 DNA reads TGTGCCAGCAGCGTCCGACCAGGGGAGGATACGCAGTATTTT. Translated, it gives CASSVRPGEDTQYF.

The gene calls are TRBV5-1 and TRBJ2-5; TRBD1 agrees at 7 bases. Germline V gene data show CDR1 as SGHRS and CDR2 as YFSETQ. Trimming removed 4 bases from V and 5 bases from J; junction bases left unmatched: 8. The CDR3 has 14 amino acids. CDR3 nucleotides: TGCGCCAGCAGCCCCGGACAGGACCTGGAGACCCAGTACTTC. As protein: CASSPGQDLETQYF.

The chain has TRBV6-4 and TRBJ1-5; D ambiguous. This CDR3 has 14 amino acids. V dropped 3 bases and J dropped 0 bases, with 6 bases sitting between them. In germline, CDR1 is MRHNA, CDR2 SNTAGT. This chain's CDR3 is CASSEEYSNQPQHF. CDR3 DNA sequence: TGTGCCAGCAGTGAGGAGTATAGCAATCAGCCCCAGCATTTT.

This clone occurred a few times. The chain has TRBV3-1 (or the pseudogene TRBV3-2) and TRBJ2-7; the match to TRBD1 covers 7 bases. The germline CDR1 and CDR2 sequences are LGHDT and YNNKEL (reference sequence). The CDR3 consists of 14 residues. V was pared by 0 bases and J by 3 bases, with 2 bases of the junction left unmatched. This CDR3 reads CASSQDAGGYEQYF. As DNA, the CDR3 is TGTGCCAGCAGCCAAGATGCAGGGGGCTACGAGCAGTACTTC.

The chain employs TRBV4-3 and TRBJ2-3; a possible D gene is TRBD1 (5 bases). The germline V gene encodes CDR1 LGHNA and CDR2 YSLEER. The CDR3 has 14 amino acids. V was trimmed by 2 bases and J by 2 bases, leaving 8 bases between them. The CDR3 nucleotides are TGCGCCAGCAGCCAATCCAGGGTCACAGATACGCAGTATTTT. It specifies CASSQSRVTDTQYF.

Here the CDR3 DNA reads TGTGCCAGCTCACCCTACAGGGACAATGAGCAGTTCTTC. Translated, it gives CASSPYRDNEQFF. The rearrangement joins TRBV18 to TRBJ2-1; weak D call: TRBD1 (6 bases). The CDR3 has 13 residues. From germline, CDR1 is KGHSH and CDR2 LQKENI. V gave up 3 bases and J gave up 5 bases, with 8 bases separating them.

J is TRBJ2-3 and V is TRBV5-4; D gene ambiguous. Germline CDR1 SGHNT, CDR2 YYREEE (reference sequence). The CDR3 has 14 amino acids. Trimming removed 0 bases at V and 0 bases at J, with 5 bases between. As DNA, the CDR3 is TGTGCCAGCAGCTTGGCCCCTAGCACAGATACGCAGTATTTT. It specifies CASSLAPSTDTQYF.

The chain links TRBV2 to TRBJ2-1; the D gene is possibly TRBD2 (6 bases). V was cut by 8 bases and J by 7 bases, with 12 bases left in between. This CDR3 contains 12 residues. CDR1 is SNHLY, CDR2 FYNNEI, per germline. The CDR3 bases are TGTGCCAGCTTCGGGACTTCTAATGAGCAGTTCTTC. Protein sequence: CASFGTSNEQFF.

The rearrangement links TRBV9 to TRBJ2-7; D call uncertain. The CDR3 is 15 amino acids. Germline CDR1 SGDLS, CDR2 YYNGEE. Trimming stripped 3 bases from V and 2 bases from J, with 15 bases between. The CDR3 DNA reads TGTGCCAGCAGCGCCACCGACGACACGACCTACGAGCAGTACTTC. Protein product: CASSATDDTTYEQYF.

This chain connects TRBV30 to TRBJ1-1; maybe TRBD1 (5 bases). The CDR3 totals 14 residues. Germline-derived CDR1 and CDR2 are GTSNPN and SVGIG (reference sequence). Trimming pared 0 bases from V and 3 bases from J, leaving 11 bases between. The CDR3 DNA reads TGTGCCTGGAGTGTCCCAGGGCCCGACACTGAAGCTTTCTTT. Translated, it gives CAWSVPGPDTEAFF.